The following is a TCR beta chain sequence with its context. Antigen: not known. TCRdb keeps only in-frame clones here, not all; method: immunoSEQ multiplex PCR. The data show roughly 110,000 clones, with around 90% seen just once and about 6.6% held by the top ten. Both about-4-week and about-12-week second-dose recipients were combined. CDR3 length: 16 residues. CDR1 MNHEY and CDR2 SMNVEV come from the germline V gene (reference sequence). Germline trimming cut 0 bases from V and 7 bases from J; bases unmatched to any gene: 5. This record comes from a study of T cell responses to AZD1222 COVID-19 vaccine. Broader study findings: Of spike-specific TCRs, nearly half reportedly target regions left unmutated in variants. The sample set comprised mostly white British donors with more females, and clonal diversity was possibly underestimated.

The material sequenced was peripheral blood, taken 28 days after the second AZD1222 dose. This receptor was identified in an adult who received the AZD1222 COVID-19 vaccine. The rearrangement joins TRBV27 to TRBJ2-5; 13 nucleotides align to TRBD2. The CDR3 region has the DNA TGTGCCAGCAGTTTATCGACTAGCGGGGGGTTTCGGACCCAGTACTTC. Translation gives CASSLSTSGGFRTQYF.